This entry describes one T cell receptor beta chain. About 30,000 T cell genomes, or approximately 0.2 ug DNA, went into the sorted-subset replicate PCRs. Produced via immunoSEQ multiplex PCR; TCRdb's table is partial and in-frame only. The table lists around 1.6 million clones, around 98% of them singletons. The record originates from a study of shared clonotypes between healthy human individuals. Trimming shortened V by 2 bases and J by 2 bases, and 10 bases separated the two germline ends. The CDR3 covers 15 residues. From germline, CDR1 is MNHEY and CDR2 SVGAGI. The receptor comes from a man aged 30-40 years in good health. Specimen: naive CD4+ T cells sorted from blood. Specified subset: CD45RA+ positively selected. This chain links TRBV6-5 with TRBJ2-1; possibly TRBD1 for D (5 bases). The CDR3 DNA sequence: TGTGCCAGCAGTTACGATGCCAGGGCCTACAATGAGCAGTTCTTC. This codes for CASSYDARAYNEQFF.